The sequence of this T cell receptor beta chain was determined in a study of blood T cell repertoires in COVID-19. Profiling relied on immunoSEQ multiplex PCR, and the TCRdb table lists in-frame clones only, not all of them. The sample includes approximately 170,000 clones, roughly 88% of them seen just once. After removal of 0 bases from V and 4 bases from J, the junction contained 13 bases not matched to a gene. CDR3 size: 19 residues. Germline V lookup: CDR1 MGHRA, CDR2 YSYEKL. This chain links TRBV4-1 with TRBJ1-5, with 9 positions matching TRBD1. The sample consisted of peripheral blood. This TCR came from a man aged 18 to 29 with COVID-19, enrolled during active disease. The CDR3 loop reads CASSQDGGQGFSGNQPQHF. DNA for the CDR3: TGCGCCAGCAGCCAAGATGGGGGACAGGGTTTTAGTGGGAATCAGCCCCAGCATTTT.